Presented here are 9 T cell receptor beta chains from one specimen sequenced in a study of somatic mutations in cytotoxic T cells in rheumatoid arthritis. Produced via immunoSEQ multiplex PCR; TCRdb's table is partial and in-frame only. This sample yields about 5,200 clones, of which roughly 85% are seen a single time; more than 40% belongs to the top ten. The sequenced material came from CD8+ T cells sorted from blood. These receptors all stem from a woman between 45 and 60 years old with rheumatoid arthritis.

The gene calls are TRBV10-1 and TRBJ2-1, with 16 bases fitting TRBD2. CDR1 is WNHNN and CDR2 is SYGVQD in the germline V gene (reference sequence). V was pared by 6 bases and J by 7 bases, with 3 bases of the junction left unmatched. The length of the CDR3 is 15 residues. In nucleotides, the CDR3 is TGCGCCAGCAGCGGGACTAGCGGGAGGGGGAATGAGCAGTTCTTC. It encodes CASSGTSGRGNEQFF.

The chain couples TRBV10-3 to TRBJ2-1; 12 bases agree with TRBD2. The CDR3 has 16 residues. Germline trimming cut 0 bases from V and 8 bases from J; bases unmatched to any gene: 5. Per the germline V gene, CDR1 is ENHRY and CDR2 is SYGVKD. The CDR3 sequence: CAISESRLAGGHEQFF. The CDR3 nucleotides read TGTGCCATCAGTGAGTCCAGGCTAGCGGGGGGGCATGAGCAGTTCTTC.

The count of this clone is one. This chain joins TRBV9 and TRBJ2-3, with a possible D match to TRBD2 (6 bases). The CDR3 has 17 amino acids. The V gene's germline CDR1 is SGDLS and CDR2 YYNGEE. The ends were cut back, 0 bases at V and 2 bases at J, with 16 bases in the middle. This CDR3 reads CASSVDTASANTDTQYF. DNA of the CDR3: TGTGCCAGCAGCGTAGATACCGCTAGCGCCAACACAGATACGCAGTATTTT. Full variable domain (remainder filled in from reference TRBV9 and TRBJ2-3): DSGVTQTPKHLITATGQRVTLRCSPRSGDLSVYWYQQSLDQGLQFLIQYYNGEERAKGNILERFSAQQFPDLHSELNLSSLELGDSALYFCASSVDTASANTDTQYFGPGTRLTVL.

V is TRBV2 and J is TRBJ2-3, with 8 bases identical to TRBD1. There are 15 residues in the CDR3. The V segment lost 4 bases and the J segment 6 bases; nucleotides outside the gene matches: 9. The germline gives CDR1 SNHLY, CDR2 FYNNEI. The CDR3 loop is CASSGAGGDRDTQYF. The CDR3 DNA reads as TGTGCCAGCAGTGGGGCAGGGGGCGACAGGGATACGCAGTATTTT.

V gene TRBV9 combines with J gene TRBJ2-7, with TRBD1 matching 7 bases. The CDR3 runs 16 residues. CDR1 and CDR2 from the germline V gene are SGDLS and YYNGEE. V shed 4 bases and J 5 bases; nucleotides not matched to a gene: 15. As DNA, the CDR3 is TGTGCCAGCAGCCCGCCCCTCGACAGGGACGGCCACGAGCAGTACTTC. This codes for CASSPPLDRDGHEQYF.

V and J are TRBV6-6 and TRBJ2-7, with D perhaps TRBD2 (5 bases). Germline V gene sequence: CDR1 MNHNY, CDR2 SVGAGI (reference sequence). Trimming removed 6 bases from V and 4 bases from J, with 7 bases in between. The CDR3 spans 11 residues. DNA for the CDR3: TGTGCCAGCAGAACGGGGTACGAGCAGTACTTC. It specifies CASRTGYEQYF.

The CDR3 region is CASSMTSDEQFF. The CDR3 DNA reads as TGTGCCAGCAGTATGACTAGTGATGAGCAGTTCTTC. J is TRBJ2-1 and V is TRBV2; possibly TRBD2 for D (6 bases). The germline V and J ends were trimmed by 5 bases and 8 bases, with 10 bases remaining between them. Germline lookup yields CDR1 SNHLY and CDR2 FYNNEI. This CDR3 comprises 12 residues.

This clone was picked up one time. J is TRBJ2-7 and V is TRBV19, with TRBD1 matching 8 bases. Per germline, CDR1 LNHDA and CDR2 SQIVND (reference sequence). V dropped 6 bases and J dropped 6; count of bases not matched to a gene: 7. This CDR3 region has 13 residues. CDR3 residues: CASSQQGVSEQYF. Here the CDR3 DNA reads TGTGCCAGTAGCCAACAGGGGGTGAGCGAGCAGTACTTC.

This clone has a single count. The genes are TRBV25-1 and TRBJ2-2; D ambiguous. Germline V gives CDR1 MGHDK, CDR2 SYGVNS. The CDR3 is made up of 17 amino acids. The V end was cut by 1 base, the J end by 1 base, with 13 bases between. CDR3 sequence (DNA): TGTGCCAGCAGTGAATTTTTCGGCAGGATGAACACCGGGGAGCTGTTTTTT. Protein: CASSEFFGRMNTGELFF.